The next 19 T cell receptor beta chains were all read from a single sample in a study of blood T cell repertoires in COVID-19. Clones were read by immunoSEQ multiplex PCR, and TCRdb kept only the in-frame ones, dropping some. The sample has about 190,000 clones; 70% to 85% are singletons. The sample taken for sequencing was peripheral blood. Receptors were obtained from a woman between 25 and 40 years old with acute or convalescent COVID-19.

The chain combines TRBV9 with TRBJ2-7, with 10 bases fitting TRBD2. The V gene's germline CDR1 is SGDLS and CDR2 YYNGEE. V was pared by 2 bases and J by 5 bases, with 4 bases of the junction left unmatched. The CDR3 is 14 residues long. CDR3 loop: CASSVTLAGDEQYF. The CDR3 DNA is TGTGCCAGCAGCGTGACCCTAGCGGGAGACGAGCAGTACTTC.

The chain employs TRBV7-6 and TRBJ2-2; 7 nucleotides line up with TRBD2. V lost 0 bases and J lost 6; bases outside the gene matches: 4. Germline assignment: CDR1 SGHVS and CDR2 FNYEAQ. The CDR3 runs 15 residues. The CDR3 is CASSLAGGIAGELFF. The CDR3 nucleotides read TGTGCCAGCAGCTTAGCGGGAGGGATCGCCGGGGAGCTGTTTTTT.

This chain links TRBV5-1 with TRBJ2-5, with D perhaps matching TRBD2 (5 bases). Trimming pared 4 bases from V and 1 base from J, leaving 14 bases between. This CDR3 has 15 residues. CDR1 and CDR2 from the germline V gene are SGHRS and YFSETQ. The CDR3 DNA reads TGCGCCAGCAGCAAACTAGTCACACCCCAAGAGACCCAGTACTTC. Protein: CASSKLVTPQETQYF. The variable domain in full, with the rest retrieved from reference TRBV5-1 and TRBJ2-5, is KAGVTQTPRYLIKTRGQQVTLSCSPISGHRSVSWYQQTPGQGLQFLFEYFSETQRNKGNFPGRFSGRQFSNSRSEMNVSTLELGDSALYLCASSKLVTPQETQYFGPGTRLLVL.

The chain combines TRBV29-1 with TRBJ2-2; unclear D gene. Trimming pared 5 bases from V and 6 bases from J, leaving 7 bases between. Germline V gene sequence: CDR1 SQVTM, CDR2 ANQGSEA. This CDR3 is 11 amino acids long. The CDR3 coding sequence is TGCAGCGTTCTAATCCCCGGGGAGCTGTTTTTT. Protein: CSVLIPGELFF.

This clone was seen once. CDR3 amino acids: CASSLAKQGLGAKNIQYF. For the CDR3, the DNA is TGTGCCAGCAGCTTAGCAAAACAGGGTTTGGGGGCCAAAAACATTCAGTACTTC. J is TRBJ2-4 and V is TRBV7-2; D perhaps matches TRBD1 (6 bases). The germline CDR1 and CDR2 sequences are SGHTA and FQGNSA. V lost 0 bases to trimming and J lost 1 base, with 16 bases between them. The CDR3 covers 18 residues.

This clone was seen a handful of times. CDR3 DNA sequence: TGTGCCTGGGGACACAGGGTTCAAGCTTTCTTT. It codes for CAWGHRVQAFF. The V call is TRBV30, the J call TRBJ1-1; perhaps TRBD1 as D (6 bases). Germline lookup yields CDR1 GTSNPN and CDR2 SVGIG (reference sequence). The V end lost 5 bases, the J end lost 9 bases, and 13 bases lay between the germline ends. The CDR3 runs to 11 residues.

This clone was seen more than once but under ten times. CDR3 in amino acids: CASSLVPGQADAEAFF. CDR3 DNA: TGCGCCAGCAGCTTGGTACCAGGGCAGGCGGACGCGGAAGCTTTCTTT. V usage is TRBV5-1 and J usage is TRBJ1-1; D may be TRBD1 (5 bases). This CDR3 contains 16 residues. The V end was cut by 0 bases, the J end by 8 bases, with 20 bases between. CDR1 is SGHRS and CDR2 is YFSETQ in the germline V gene.

This chain connects TRBV27 to TRBJ1-2; 10 bases line up with TRBD1. The V gene's germline CDR1 is MNHEY and CDR2 SMNVEV (reference sequence). The CDR3 is 16 residues long. Trimming removed 5 bases from V and 2 bases from J; junction bases left unmatched: 8. The CDR3 nucleotides read TGTGCCAGCAGTACCCGGACAGGGGGACGCAACTATGGCTACACCTTC. Translated: CASSTRTGGRNYGYTF.

In this sample, this clone turned up once. Other nucleotide sequences in the sample specify the same CDR3. V is TRBV5-1 and J is TRBJ2-5; 7 bases agree with TRBD2. J was trimmed by 5 bases and V by 2 bases; bases with no gene match: 6. This CDR3 is built from 14 residues. Germline-derived CDR1 and CDR2 are SGHRS and YFSETQ. In DNA form, the CDR3 reads TGCGCCAGCAGCTTAGGCGGGAGCCGGGAGACCCAGTACTTC. It encodes CASSLGGSRETQYF.

V and J are TRBV7-8 and TRBJ1-1, with D possibly being TRBD1 (5 bases). There are 14 residues in the CDR3. Trimming took 1 base from V and 5 from J, leaving 11 bases between them. The V gene's germline CDR1 is SGHVS and CDR2 FQNEAQ. The CDR3 nucleotides read TGTGCCAGCAGCTTAGAAGGACACCTGACTGAAGCTTTCTTT. Its translation is CASSLEGHLTEAFF.

This rearrangement joins TRBV28 to TRBJ2-1; 8 nucleotides line up with TRBD2. This CDR3 is 16 amino acids long. CDR1 MDHEN and CDR2 SYDVKM come from the germline V gene. After removal of 3 bases from V and 3 bases from J, the junction contained 7 bases not matched to a gene. CDR3 sequence: CASSFKAGAGYNEQFF. In nucleotides, the CDR3 is TGTGCCAGCAGTTTCAAAGCGGGAGCCGGCTACAATGAGCAGTTCTTC.

This clone was seen repeatedly, ten times or more. This rearrangement joins TRBV19 to TRBJ2-7; perhaps TRBD1 as D (6 bases). This CDR3 is 13 amino acids long. V was pared by 5 bases and J by 5 bases, with 13 bases between. Germline V CDR1 and CDR2: LNHDA, SQIVND (reference sequence). The CDR3 spells CASSPTGKHEQYF. The CDR3, as DNA: TGTGCCAGTAGTCCCACAGGGAAGCACGAGCAGTACTTC.

J is TRBJ1-5 and V is TRBV24-1, with TRBD1 identical over 7 bases. Losses at the gene ends were 8 bases for V and 3 bases for J; bases not matched to a gene: 15. Germline CDR1 and CDR2: KGHDR and SFDVKD. This CDR3 contains 17 residues. CDR3 protein: CATTPGQARAINQPQHF. The CDR3 DNA reads TGTGCCACCACACCCGGACAGGCGAGGGCCATCAATCAGCCCCAGCATTTT.

Only one count was recorded for this clone. The DNA of the CDR3 is TGCAGCGTTGAAGAATATCCGGAGGTATTCTTT. Its translation is CSVEEYPEVFF. The rearrangement links TRBV29-1 to TRBJ1-1; D unresolved. This CDR3 region has 11 residues. Germline values: CDR1 SQVTM, CDR2 ANQGSEA. Trimming pared 0 bases from V and 14 bases from J, leaving 13 bases between.

This chain links TRBV5-5 with TRBJ1-6; D may be TRBD1 (6 bases). The CDR3 totals 14 residues. The germline gives CDR1 SGHKS, CDR2 YYEKEE (reference sequence). Trimming removed 7 bases at V and 7 bases at J, with 15 bases between. The CDR3 here is CASSLTGPNSPLHF. Here the CDR3 DNA reads TGTGCCAGCTCTCTTACAGGGCCGAATTCACCCCTCCACTTT.

V usage is TRBV7-6 and J usage is TRBJ2-1; 10 bases are a match to TRBD2. J was trimmed by 6 bases and V by 1 base; bases with no gene match: 3. This CDR3 has 15 residues. In germline, CDR1 is SGHVS, CDR2 FNYEAQ. Written as DNA, the CDR3 is TGTGCCAGCAGCTTAGAGGCTAGCGGGAGCAATGAGCAGTTCTTC. Translating it yields CASSLEASGSNEQFF.

The chain carries TRBV28 and TRBJ2-4; D perhaps matches TRBD1 (5 bases). The CDR3 consists of 16 residues. Between the trimmed V and J ends, which lost 6 bases and 0 bases, there was a span of 15 bases. CDR1 and CDR2 from the germline V gene are MDHEN and SYDVKM. CDR3 sequence reads: CASSPLVGAAKNIQYF. CDR3 DNA sequence: TGTGCCAGCAGCCCCTTGGTAGGGGCAGCCAAAAACATTCAGTACTTC.

The V call is TRBV11-2, the J call TRBJ1-1; tentatively, D is TRBD1 (5 bases). The CDR3 has 16 amino acids. CDR1 is SGHAT, CDR2 FQNNGV, per germline. Deletions cut 3 bases from V and 0 bases from J, with 14 bases between. The CDR3 sequence: CASSFGGSAVNTEAFF. The CDR3 nucleotides read TGTGCCAGCAGCTTTGGGGGGTCTGCGGTGAACACTGAAGCTTTCTTT.

This chain joins TRBV6-6 and TRBJ2-3; possible D gene TRBD1, 6 bases. The V gene lost 2 bases and the J gene lost 5 bases, with 14 bases spanning the gap. The germline V gene has CDR1 MNHNY and CDR2 SVGAGI (reference sequence). The CDR3 is 15 amino acids. CDR3 loop: CASSYVTGLGDTQYF. The CDR3 DNA follows: TGTGCCAGCAGTTACGTTACAGGGTTGGGAGATACGCAGTATTTT.